These T cell receptor beta chains were read from a single sample in a study of blood T cell repertoires in COVID-19. Some clones are missing from TCRdb's copy, which holds only in-frame ones; the method was immunoSEQ multiplex PCR. The sample holds 250,000 or so clones, roughly nine tenths seen once. Sequencing used PBMCs or T cells enriched from blood (not recorded which). These receptors came from a human donor in a cohort exposed to, infected with or recovered from COVID-19 (not recorded which). The donor label of this sample is uncertain. Each CDR3 is given without its conserved first and last residue. Size values are once, few and many counts, or a class for expanded clones, and some rows have none.

clone_size cdr3_length v_call cdr3_aa
- 12 TRBV30 AWSVGGGWETQY
- 13 TRBV6-4 ASSEQGSDTGELF
- 13 TRBV19 ASSPQQGPDQPQH
few 13 TRBV4-2 ASSQSGERNQPQH
- 11 TRBV7-8 ASSVGQYNEQF
once 13 TRBV2 ASSAGQRGSYEQY
once 11 TRBV19 ASTEGGLYGYT
- 13 TRBV18 ASRRQGARTDTQY
once 12 TRBV3-1/TRBV3-2 ASSHEGLGYGYT
- 12 TRBV5-4 ASSLGDSTYGYT
- 11 TRBV7-9 ASSLSGGTEAF
- 12 TRBV6-5 ASRPTGGGYGYT
- 13 TRBV2 ASSAPLTRNYGYT
- 10 TRBV28 ASRRDNYGYT
few 13 TRBV7-2 ASSSLTGGARKLF
- 10 TRBV12-3/TRBV12-4 ASRSGKTEAF
- 16 TRBV5-1 ASSLELGTSGGAYEQY
- 11 TRBV9 ASSVGTGGEAF
- 11 TRBV12-5 ASGWGATYEQY
- 15 TRBV7-9 ASSPGQGAAWNSPLH
- 11 TRBV5-1 ASSTGSSTEAF
- 13 TRBV7-2 ASSPVSGLGNTIY
- 12 TRBV5-1 ASSLVQGYNEQF
- 13 TRBV6-2/TRBV6-3 ASSTDRASNQPQH
- 15 TRBV2 ASMRETGGTGGYGYT
few 12 TRBV6-4 ASSDGPGAGELF
- 12 TRBV4-2 ASSQEYGEREQF
- 11 TRBV11-3 ASSLSRDNEQF
- 12 TRBV11-2 ASSLGQGYTEAF
- 16 TRBV24-1 ATSDSSAYRVRDEKLF
- 13 TRBV9 ASSVGQGAEQPQH
- 8 TRBV12-5 ASGSYGYT
- 12 TRBV6-5 ASTLGTSTDTQY
few 13 TRBV7-8 ASSSMGQGGEKLF
- 13 TRBV2 ASSEYSGRSAEAF
- 12 TRBV6-5 ASRRRDTNQPQH
- 10 TRBV7-9 ASSFADYGYT
- 13 TRBV25-1 ASSEMGRQFYGYT
- 12 TRBV27 ASSLYQGGQPQH
once 12 TRBV18 ASSQTSGEETQY
- 14 TRBV12-5 ASGLVLSRLTYEQY
- 16 TRBV29-1 SVDPLFSGGISYNEQF
- 14 TRBV9 ASSTPTGTGDTEAF
- 13 TRBV6-2/TRBV6-3 ASSWGTAFNQPQH
- 12 TRBV7-9 ASSRGSSGNTIY
- 13 TRBV6-1 ASSEQGGGANVLT
- 13 TRBV5-1 ASSPRTGGIGELF
- 13 TRBV23-1 ASTQGLKSNQPQH
- 11 TRBV11-3 ASSPQGEETQY